One sample yielded the 14 T cell receptor beta chains listed below, sequenced in a study of T-cell memory formation after mild COVID-19. TCRdb ran MiXCR on the 5' RACE reads and lists one entry per CDR3 protein. The table has about 340,000 distinct CDR3 sequences, over 10% seen once. The sequenced material came from PBMCs or a T cell subset sorted from them (not recorded which). The source of these receptors is a young man who had mild COVID-19 (a few samples of this study predate the infection). Cell type and time point are not known.

Only a few counts were recorded for this clonotype. The V gene is TRBV24-1, the J gene TRBJ2-3; tentative D call: TRBD1 (6 bases). The length of the CDR3 is 17 residues. The germline V gene encodes CDR1 KGHDR and CDR2 SFDVKD. V was shortened by 4 bases and J by 3 bases, with 19 bases between the two germline ends. CDR3 bases: TGTGCCACCAGTGACCCCCTTAGAGGGGGAACGACAGATACGCAGTATTTT. It specifies CATSDPLRGGTTDTQYF.

This clonotype was counted a few times. DNA for the CDR3: TGTGCCAGCAGCTTAGCAGGGGTCAGCGGCAATGAGCAGTTCTTC. This sequence encodes CASSLAGVSGNEQFF. V gene TRBV11-2 combines with J gene TRBJ2-1, with D possibly TRBD1 on 6 matching bases. V shed 1 base and J shed 6 bases, with 13 bases lying between them. The germline gives CDR1 SGHAT, CDR2 FQNNGV. The CDR3 spans 15 residues.

The chain is built from TRBV11-2 and TRBJ2-3; D remains unclear. Germline lookup yields CDR1 SGHAT and CDR2 FQNNGV. The V gene lost 6 bases and the J gene lost 4 bases, with 11 bases spanning the gap. The CDR3 spans 13 residues. As DNA, the CDR3 is TGTGCCAGCAGTCTACGGACCCCAGATACGCAGTATTTT. Amino acid sequence: CASSLRTPDTQYF.

CDR3 in amino acids: CASLPSGGVSYEQYV. The DNA for the CDR3 is TGTGCCAGCCTCCCCAGCGGGGGGGTGTCCTACGAGCAGTACGTC. The chain recombines TRBV28 with TRBJ2-7, with TRBD2 identical over 10 bases. With V trimmed by 8 bases and J by 1 base, 8 bases remained unmatched. Per germline, CDR1 MDHEN and CDR2 SYDVKM. The CDR3 covers 15 residues.

The CDR3 DNA reads TGTGCCAGCAGCCCACGGGCGGGGGGGAAGTATGAGCAGTTCTTC. Translated, it gives CASSPRAGGKYEQFF. This chain joins TRBV7-3 and TRBJ2-1, with 9 bases that match TRBD2. Germline CDR1 is SGHTA and CDR2 is FQGTGA. There are 15 residues in the CDR3. The J segment lost 8 bases and the V segment lost 5 bases, leaving 10 bases of the junction unmatched. Full variable domain (missing parts from reference TRBV7-3 and TRBJ2-1): GAGVSQTPSNKVTEKGKYVELRCDPISGHTALYWYRQSLGQGPEFLIYFQGTGAADDSGLPNDRFFAVRPEGSVSTLKIQRTERGDSAVYLCASSPRAGGKYEQFFGPGTRLTVL.

This clonotype was recorded a few times. The chain couples TRBV5-1 to TRBJ2-5; maybe TRBD1 (7 bases). The CDR3 is 14 amino acids. Germline V gene data show CDR1 as SGHRS and CDR2 as YFSETQ. The ends were cut back, 4 bases at V and 1 base at J, with 11 bases in the middle. The CDR3 loop reads CASSPQGGQETQYF. Here the CDR3 DNA reads TGCGCCAGCAGCCCTCAGGGGGGCCAAGAGACCCAGTACTTC.

The chain carries TRBV7-6 and TRBJ2-7; 11 nucleotides line up with TRBD1. This CDR3 is built from 15 residues. In germline, CDR1 is SGHVS, CDR2 FNYEAQ. Losses at the gene ends were 5 bases for V and 3 bases for J; bases not matched to a gene: 6. The CDR3 sequence: CASSPGQGGVYEQYV. As DNA, the CDR3 is TGTGCCAGCAGCCCGGGACAGGGGGGCGTCTACGAGCAGTACGTC.

The V gene is TRBV6-2 or TRBV6-3, the J gene TRBJ1-2; D uncertain. This CDR3 contains 15 residues. Germline V gene lookup returns CDR1 MNHEY and CDR2 SVGEGT. Trimming removed 2 bases from V and 1 base from J, with 11 bases in between. The CDR3 DNA is TGTGCCAGCAGTTACGGGCTGTGGAATAACTATGGCTACACCTTC. This codes for CASSYGLWNNYGYTF.

The rearrangement uses TRBV5-1 and TRBJ1-2, with D unclear. V lost 2 bases and J 5 bases, leaving 13 bases between the germline ends. Germline V lookup: CDR1 SGHRS, CDR2 YFSETQ. The CDR3 consists of 14 residues. CDR3 loop: CASSLPTSTYGYTF. In DNA form, the CDR3 reads TGCGCCAGCAGCTTACCGACATCCACGTATGGCTACACCTTC. Drawing the rest from reference TRBV5-1 and TRBJ1-2, the complete variable domain is KAGVTQTPRYLIKTRGQQVTLSCSPISGHRSVSWYQQTPGQGLQFLFEYFSETQRNKGNFPGRFSGRQFSNSRSEMNVSTLELGDSALYLCASSLPTSTYGYTFGSGTRLTVV.

The V gene is TRBV6-5, the J gene TRBJ2-3, with 7 bases matching TRBD1. Germline-derived CDR1 and CDR2 are MNHEY and SVGAGI. Losses at the gene ends were 8 bases for V and 3 bases for J; bases not matched to a gene: 11. This CDR3 contains 15 residues. CDR3 sequence (DNA): TGTGCCAGCCAGAGACGAGGGGGCGTTACAGATACGCAGTATTTT. It codes for CASQRRGGVTDTQYF.

This clonotype came up once. The chain carries TRBV20-1 and TRBJ2-5, with a tentative D call TRBD1 (5 bases). This CDR3 spans 12 amino acids. Looked up from germline, CDR1 is DFQATT and CDR2 is SNEGSKA (reference sequence). V lost 4 bases and J 5 bases, leaving 11 bases between the germline ends. The CDR3 spells CSAIGQGETQYF. Written as DNA, the CDR3 is TGCAGTGCTATCGGACAAGGGGAGACCCAGTACTTC.

This clonotype was seen only a few times. The chain uses TRBV5-1 and TRBJ2-5; 9 positions match TRBD1. V lost 0 bases to trimming and J lost 4 bases; unmatched junction nucleotides: 1. This CDR3 spans 14 amino acids. Germline-derived CDR1 and CDR2 are SGHRS and YFSETQ. The CDR3 DNA reads as TGCGCCAGCAGCTTGGAGGACAGGGGAGAGACCCAGTACTTC. It encodes CASSLEDRGETQYF.

The CDR3 DNA reads as TGTGCCAGCAGCGCCCAAGACTACGAGCAGTACTTC. Translating it yields CASSAQDYEQYF. This chain uses TRBV7-2 with TRBJ2-7, with D uncertain. The CDR3 sequence is 12 residues long. Germline V CDR1 and CDR2: SGHTA, FQGNSA. Deletions cut 5 bases from V and 3 bases from J, with 8 bases between.

This chain connects TRBV3-1 to TRBJ1-1; 7 bases agree with TRBD1. Unmatched junction bases numbered 5, after V lost 5 bases and J lost 11 bases. CDR1 and CDR2 (germline): LGHDT, YNNKEL (reference sequence). The CDR3 consists of 11 residues. CDR3: CASSAGQAAFF. DNA of the CDR3: TGTGCCAGCAGCGCCGGACAGGCGGCTTTCTTT.